This TCR beta chain originates from a study of memory CD4+ T cells and cytomegalovirus serostatus. Study results and limitations: Of more than 150 reported CMV TCRbeta sequences, roughly 67 were found in memory CD4+ repertoires.

Assay: immunoSEQ multiplex PCR; the TCRdb copy retains only in-frame clones and omits some. Counted here are approximately 47,000 clones, 78% occurring once; the ten biggest clones make up less than 0.85%. Of note for this clone: Its specificity is not known.

Germline V lookup: CDR1 MNHEY, CDR2 SVGAGI. The CDR3 has 14 amino acids. Single viable CD3+CD4+CD8-CD45RO+ cells were sorted as the memory CD4+ T cells. V and J are TRBV6-5 and TRBJ2-5, with D unclear. The end of the DNA fits TRBJ2-7 better, so the J call may be wrong. Source material: memory CD4+ T cells from blood. The receptor comes from an adult in good health and CMV-seronegative. CDR3 loop: CASSNPADSYEQYF. Written as DNA, the CDR3 is TGTGCCAGCAGTAACCCCGCGGACTCCTACGAGCAGTACTTC.